Below, 9 T cell receptor beta chains from the same sample are listed, as sequenced in a study of blood T cells in healthy people across ages. A sample-barcoded 5' primer and a J-beta primer mix were used in a second PCR of about 7 to 12 cycles. TCRdb re-called the 5' RACE reads through MiXCR, storing one row per CDR3 protein. The sample lists 1.5 million to 2 million distinct CDR3 sequences, around half occurring once. The sample comprised blood. Every receptor here comes from a woman aged 40-49 years in good health.

The rearrangement links TRBV5-1 to TRBJ2-3, with 7 bases matching TRBD2. Germline V lookup: CDR1 SGHRS, CDR2 YFSETQ. The CDR3 spans 16 residues. The V gene end was trimmed by 4 bases and the J gene end by 1 base; junction bases not matched to a gene: 9. The CDR3 sequence: CASSGLGGGGTDTQYF. The CDR3 coding sequence is TGCGCCAGCAGCGGCCTTGGCGGGGGTGGCACAGATACGCAGTATTTT.

This chain uses TRBV27 with TRBJ1-4; D remains ambiguous. Germline CDR1 MNHEY, CDR2 SMNVEV (reference sequence). Trimming removed 8 bases from V and 6 bases from J, with 13 bases in between. The CDR3 covers 13 residues. The CDR3 DNA is TGTGCCAGCGGGAGACAACTCTATGAAAAACTGTTTTTT. Protein: CASGRQLYEKLFF.

The chain carries TRBV7-8 and TRBJ1-3, with TRBD1 matching over 8 bases. This CDR3 is built from 15 residues. Germline-derived CDR1 and CDR2 are SGHVS and FQNEAQ. Germline trimming cut 5 bases from V and 0 bases from J; bases unmatched to any gene: 3. CDR3 amino acids: CASSPRGLSGNTIYF. CDR3 in DNA: TGTGCCAGCAGCCCCAGGGGGCTCTCTGGAAACACCATATATTTT.

This chain uses TRBV7-8 with TRBJ1-4; D uncertain. The CDR3 spans 17 residues. Trimming took 2 bases from V and 4 from J, leaving 17 bases between them. CDR1 is SGHVS and CDR2 is FQNEAQ in the germline V gene. This CDR3 is CASSLTAGKPNNEKLFF. The CDR3 region has the DNA TGTGCCAGCAGCTTAACGGCGGGGAAGCCTAATAATGAAAAACTGTTTTTT.

The chain carries TRBV12-3 or TRBV12-4 and TRBJ1-4; possible D gene TRBD1, 5 bases. V was shortened by 6 bases and J by 8 bases, with 19 bases between the two germline ends. This CDR3 has 15 amino acids. The CDR3 region is CASSFLAGGKEKLFF. CDR3 DNA: TGTGCCAGCAGCTTCTTGGCGGGGGGTAAAGAAAAACTGTTTTTT.

This rearrangement joins TRBV5-1 to TRBJ2-1; D possibly corresponds to TRBD1 (6 bases). Trimming shortened V by 0 bases and J by 5 bases, and 15 bases separated the two germline ends. This CDR3 spans 16 amino acids. Germline CDR1 and CDR2: SGHRS and YFSETQ. CDR3 coding DNA: TGCGCCAGCAGCTTGGTTGGACAGAGTGATAACAATGAGCAGTTCTTC. This translates into CASSLVGQSDNNEQFF.

The J gene is TRBJ2-1, the V gene TRBV5-1; no clear D. V shed 2 bases and J shed 7 bases, with 22 bases lying between them. This CDR3 comprises 17 residues. Germline V gene data show CDR1 as SGHRS and CDR2 as YFSETQ. Written as DNA, the CDR3 is TGCGCCAGCAGCTTCCAAACGACGGCCCCCGTTAAAAATGAGCAGTTCTTC. Translated, it gives CASSFQTTAPVKNEQFF.

Notes on this clonotype: A much larger clonotype is one base distant, so this may be a read error. V usage is TRBV13 and J usage is TRBJ1-4; TRBD1 agrees at 7 bases. Germline loops: CDR1 PRHDT, CDR2 FYEKMQ (reference sequence). The CDR3 is made up of 15 amino acids. CDR3 sequence (DNA): TGTGCCAACAGCTTTTGGACAGGCGATAATGAAAAACTGTTTTTT. Its protein product is CANSFWTGDNEKLFF.

V and J are TRBV12-3 or TRBV12-4 and TRBJ2-1; D call uncertain. The CDR3 contains 14 residues. The V end lost 2 bases, the J end lost 7 bases, and 12 bases lay between the germline ends. The CDR3 DNA reads as TGTGCCAGCAGTTTACATCACTCCCTAAATGAGCAGTTCTTC. Its translation is CASSLHHSLNEQFF.